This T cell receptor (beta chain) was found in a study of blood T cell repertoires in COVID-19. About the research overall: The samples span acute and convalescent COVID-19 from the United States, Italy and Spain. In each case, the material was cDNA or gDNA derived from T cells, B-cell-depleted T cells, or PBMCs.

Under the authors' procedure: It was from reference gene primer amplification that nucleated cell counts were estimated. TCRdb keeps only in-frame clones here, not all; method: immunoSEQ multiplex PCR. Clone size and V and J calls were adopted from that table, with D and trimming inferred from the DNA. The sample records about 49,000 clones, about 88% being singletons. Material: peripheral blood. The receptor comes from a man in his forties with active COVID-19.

The CDR3 DNA is TGTGCCAGCAGCTTAGAACGGGCTAGCGGGAGGCCGCGGGAGCAGTTCTTC. Protein sequence: CASSLERASGRPREQFF. J is TRBJ2-1 and V is TRBV11-2; 11 nucleotides match TRBD2. The CDR3 totals 17 residues. CDR1 is SGHAT and CDR2 is FQNNGV in the germline V gene. The junction had 11 bases not matched to a gene; V was cut back by 0 bases and J by 10 bases.